The clone carrying this T cell receptor beta chain showed up many times. The record originates from a study of T cells in Graves' hyperthyroidism and ophthalmopathy. TCR beta CDR3 sequences were amplified from RNA transcripts. The HTBI primer set drove a first-round RT-PCR of the TCR CDR3. In TCRdb, the multiplex PCR reads were re-called with MiXCR into one record per CDR3 protein. The sample contains roughly 500,000 distinct CDR3 sequences, approximately 25% of which appear only once. This receptor was identified in a woman under 40 with Graves' ophthalmopathy. Sequencing was carried out using blood.

DNA of the CDR3: TGTGCCAGCAGCCCCCTCGCAGCGACCGGGGAGCTGTTTTTT. Translating gives CASSPLAATGELFF. The rearrangement links TRBV7-6 to TRBJ2-2, with unresolved D. The CDR3 is 14 residues long. Germline CDR1 SGHVS, CDR2 FNYEAQ. Between the trimmed V and J ends, which lost 5 bases and 5 bases, there was a span of 12 bases.